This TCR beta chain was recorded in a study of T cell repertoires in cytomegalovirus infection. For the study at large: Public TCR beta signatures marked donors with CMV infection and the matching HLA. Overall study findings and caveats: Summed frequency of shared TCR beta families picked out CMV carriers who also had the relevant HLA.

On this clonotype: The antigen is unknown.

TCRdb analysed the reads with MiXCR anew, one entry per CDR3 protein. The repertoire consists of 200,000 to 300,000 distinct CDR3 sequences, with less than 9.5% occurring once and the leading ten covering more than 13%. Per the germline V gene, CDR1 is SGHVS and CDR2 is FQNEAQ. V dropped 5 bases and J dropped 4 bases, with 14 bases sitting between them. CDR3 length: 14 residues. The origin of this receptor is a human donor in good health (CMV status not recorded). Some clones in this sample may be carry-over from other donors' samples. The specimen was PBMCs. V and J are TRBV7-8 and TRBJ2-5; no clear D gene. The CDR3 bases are TGTGCCAGCAGCGCATCCGGGTCCACAGAGACCCAGTACTTC. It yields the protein CASSASGSTETQYF.